This entry lists 27 T cell receptor beta chains sequenced from one sample in a study of T cell responses to AZD1222 COVID-19 vaccine. Produced via immunoSEQ multiplex PCR; TCRdb's table is partial and in-frame only. The sample shows around 130,000 clones, roughly nine tenths of them seen only once. Specimen: peripheral blood, collected on day 0 of AZD1222 vaccination. These receptors all come from an adult in good health.

This clone was counted a single time. The chain uses TRBV10-1 and TRBJ2-1; 7 bases fit TRBD1. The CDR3 contains 15 residues. Trimming at V came to 0 bases and at J to 7 bases, leaving 6 bases not matched to a gene. Germline CDR1 WNHNN, CDR2 SYGVQD (reference sequence). The CDR3 is CASSESGQLSNEQFF. CDR3 coding DNA: TGCGCCAGCAGTGAGTCGGGACAGCTGAGTAATGAGCAGTTCTTC.

The J gene is TRBJ2-1, the V gene TRBV11-2; unclear D gene. There are 19 residues in the CDR3. Germline V gives CDR1 SGHAT, CDR2 FQNNGV. Trimming cost V 5 bases and J 0 bases, with 23 bases left between them. The CDR3 is CASSPRTLFPEDSYNEQFF. The CDR3 DNA follows: TGTGCCAGCAGCCCAAGGACGCTTTTCCCCGAGGACTCCTACAATGAGCAGTTCTTC.

V gene TRBV9 combines with J gene TRBJ1-6; no clear D gene. The ends were cut back, 10 bases at V and 7 bases at J, with 27 bases in the middle. The CDR3 totals 17 residues. The germline gives CDR1 SGDLS, CDR2 YYNGEE. The CDR3 sequence: CAGREEVRNPKNSPLHF. DNA for the CDR3: TGTGCCGGCCGGGAGGAGGTGCGGAACCCAAAGAATTCACCCCTCCACTTT.

The CDR3: CATASSITGRLNTEAFF. As DNA, the CDR3 is TGTGCCACTGCTTCATCGATTACAGGGAGATTGAACACTGAAGCTTTCTTT. The rearrangement uses TRBV5-5 and TRBJ1-1, with D maybe TRBD1 (6 bases). There are 17 residues in the CDR3. V dropped 9 bases and J dropped 0 bases, with 24 bases sitting between them. Germline CDR1 is SGHKS and CDR2 is YYEKEE (reference sequence).

J is TRBJ1-2 and V is TRBV12-3 or TRBV12-4; 7 positions match TRBD1. The junction had 2 bases not matched to a gene; V was cut back by 3 bases and J by 4 bases. The CDR3 sequence is 13 residues long. The DNA of the CDR3 is TGTGCCAGCAGTTTCCAGGGGGGCTATGGCTACACCTTC. Residues: CASSFQGGYGYTF.

The rearrangement uses TRBV3-1 (or the pseudogene TRBV3-2) and TRBJ1-2; tentative D call: TRBD1 (6 bases). The CDR3 has 13 amino acids. CDR1 and CDR2 (germline): LGHDT, YNNKEL (reference sequence). V gave up 1 base and J gave up 8 bases, with 11 bases separating them. This CDR3 reads CASSQVGAQGYTF. The CDR3 bases are TGTGCCAGCAGCCAAGTGGGGGCCCAGGGCTACACCTTC.

The J gene is TRBJ1-2, the V gene TRBV7-9; D call uncertain. This CDR3 region has 12 residues. Germline assignment: CDR1 SEHNR and CDR2 FQNEAQ (reference sequence). V lost 2 bases and J lost 3, with 4 bases in between. This chain's CDR3 is CASSLFDYGYTF. CDR3 nucleotides: TGTGCCAGCAGCTTATTCGACTATGGCTACACCTTC.

The CDR3 DNA sequence: TGTGCCAGCAGCTTCGTCTGGGGGGGTGGGGATTCACCCCTCCACTTT. Translating it yields CASSFVWGGGDSPLHF. This chain joins TRBV25-1 and TRBJ1-6; maybe TRBD1 (5 bases). Trimming left V 6 bases short and J 8 bases short, with 20 bases between. The CDR3 covers 16 residues. Germline V gives CDR1 MGHDK, CDR2 SYGVNS.

V gene TRBV5-4 combines with J gene TRBJ2-5; TRBD1 is a possible D gene (5 bases). This CDR3 has 17 residues. From germline, CDR1 is SGHNT and CDR2 YYREEE (reference sequence). V was cut by 4 bases and J by 4 bases, with 23 bases left in between. The CDR3 DNA is TGTGCCAGCAGCAATGCACATGGGGCAGCCCCCGCAGAGACCCAGTACTTC. Residues: CASSNAHGAAPAETQYF.

DNA for the CDR3: TGTGCCATCAGTGAGTTAGCTAGCGATGAGCAGTTCTTC. It translates to CAISELASDEQFF. The chain links TRBV10-3 to TRBJ2-1; tentative D call: TRBD2 (6 bases). Per germline, CDR1 ENHRY and CDR2 SYGVKD. There are 13 residues in the CDR3. V lost 1 base and J lost 8, with 9 bases in between.

The rearrangement joins TRBV18 to TRBJ2-3, with D maybe TRBD2 (6 bases). The CDR3 is 15 amino acids. CDR1 KGHSH and CDR2 LQKENI come from the germline V gene. V was cut by 1 base and J by 4 bases, with 12 bases left in between. CDR3 sequence (DNA): TGTGCCAGCTCACCACGCGGGGTAGGGGCAGATACGCAGTATTTT. This gives the protein CASSPRGVGADTQYF.

The V gene is TRBV7-2, the J gene TRBJ2-2; D not certain. The CDR3 sequence is 13 residues long. The germline gives CDR1 SGHTA, CDR2 FQGNSA. Trimming removed 7 bases from V and 0 bases from J, with 6 bases in between. CDR3 protein: CASKKSNTGELFF. The DNA for the CDR3 is TGTGCCAGCAAAAAATCGAACACCGGGGAGCTGTTTTTT.

The chain is built from TRBV28 and TRBJ1-1; no firm D call. V was cut by 2 bases and J by 0 bases, with 10 bases left in between. This CDR3 region has 15 residues. In germline, CDR1 is MDHEN, CDR2 SYDVKM. The DNA for the CDR3 is TGTGCCAGCAGTTTACCCCTGGCAGTGAACACTGAAGCTTTCTTT. Its translation is CASSLPLAVNTEAFF.

The chain has TRBV11-1 and TRBJ1-3; D call uncertain. CDR3 length: 15 residues. Per the germline V gene, CDR1 is SGHAT and CDR2 is FQDESV (reference sequence). Trimming took off 6 bases at V and 2 bases at J, with 14 bases between the two ends. CDR3 region: CASSDTTGAGNTIYF. CDR3 DNA sequence: TGTGCCAGCAGTGACACGACGGGAGCTGGAAACACCATATATTTT.

V usage is TRBV27 and J usage is TRBJ1-2; 8 nucleotides agree with TRBD1. CDR3 size: 12 residues. CDR1 and CDR2 from the germline V gene are MNHEY and SMNVEV (reference sequence). The junction had 6 bases not matched to a gene; V was cut back by 7 bases and J by 8 bases. The CDR3 loop reads CASTGQGGGYTF. CDR3 sequence (DNA): TGTGCCAGCACCGGACAGGGAGGAGGCTACACCTTC.

J is TRBJ1-1 and V is TRBV28, with D unresolved. The CDR3 is 15 amino acids. Trimming pared 1 base from V and 0 bases from J, leaving 9 bases between. Germline V lookup: CDR1 MDHEN, CDR2 SYDVKM. CDR3 sequence (DNA): TGTGCCAGCAGTTTATCCCAGGTTTTGAACACTGAAGCTTTCTTT. Protein: CASSLSQVLNTEAFF.

This clone was seen a single time. The chain recombines TRBV19 with TRBJ1-2; D gene uncertain. Between the trimmed V and J ends, which lost 3 bases and 8 bases, there was a span of 13 bases. CDR3 length: 13 amino acids. Germline CDR1 and CDR2: LNHDA and SQIVND (reference sequence). CDR3 sequence (DNA): TGTGCCAGTAGTATTATGCGGGAGATGGGCTACACCTTC. This sequence encodes CASSIMREMGYTF.

The genes are TRBV19 and TRBJ1-3; TRBD1 is a possible D gene (5 bases). Between the trimmed V and J ends, which lost 6 bases and 0 bases, there was a span of 12 bases. Germline CDR1 is LNHDA and CDR2 is SQIVND (reference sequence). This CDR3 has 15 amino acids. The CDR3 here is CASRQDGFSGNTIYF. Here the CDR3 DNA reads TGTGCCAGTAGACAGGACGGTTTCTCTGGAAACACCATATATTTT.

This chain connects TRBV6-5 to TRBJ1-5, with D uncertain. CDR1 and CDR2 from the germline V gene are MNHEY and SVGAGI. The CDR3 runs to 13 residues. The ends were cut back, 7 bases at V and 4 bases at J, with 11 bases in the middle. The CDR3 DNA reads as TGTGCCAGCACCTCAACGGGGAATCAGCCCCAGCATTTT. Its translation: CASTSTGNQPQHF.

V usage is TRBV7-9 and J usage is TRBJ1-1; D uncertain. Trimming removed 5 bases at V and 0 bases at J, with 13 bases between. The CDR3 is 15 amino acids. Germline V gene sequence: CDR1 SEHNR, CDR2 FQNEAQ (reference sequence). CDR3: CASSPRASLNTEAFF. The CDR3 DNA follows: TGTGCCAGCAGCCCGAGGGCCAGCTTGAACACTGAAGCTTTCTTT.

The rearrangement uses TRBV6-5 and TRBJ2-3; 7 bases are a match to TRBD1. Germline CDR1 and CDR2: MNHEY and SVGAGI. The junction had 11 bases not matched to a gene; V was cut back by 6 bases and J by 5 bases. CDR3 length equals 15 residues. The CDR3 reads CASSRPRTGRDTQYF. Written as DNA, the CDR3 is TGTGCCAGCAGCAGGCCCAGGACAGGCCGAGATACGCAGTATTTT.

The chain couples TRBV12-3 or TRBV12-4 to TRBJ2-7; possible D gene TRBD1, 6 bases. This CDR3 contains 12 residues. Trimming left V 10 bases short and J 1 base short, with 11 bases between. In DNA, the CDR3 is TGTGCCACCCGTACAGGGTCCTACGAGCAGTACTTC. Its protein is CATRTGSYEQYF.

V is TRBV6-5 and J is TRBJ1-2; 8 bases map to TRBD1. Germline-derived CDR1 and CDR2 are MNHEY and SVGAGI. The CDR3 runs 14 residues. With V trimmed by 8 bases and J by 3 bases, 8 bases remained unmatched. The CDR3 DNA is TGTGCCAGCGGAAGGACAGGGAGGGACTATGGCTACACCTTC. This gives the protein CASGRTGRDYGYTF.

This clone was counted only a few times. This rearrangement joins TRBV5-6 to TRBJ1-6, with D hard to call. V was cut by 0 bases and J by 7 bases, with 8 bases left in between. The CDR3 spans 14 residues. Germline loops: CDR1 SGHDT, CDR2 YYEEEE. CDR3 residues: CASSLAGWNSPLHF. The CDR3, as DNA: TGTGCCAGCAGCTTGGCAGGCTGGAATTCACCCCTCCACTTT.

The chain recombines TRBV20-1 with TRBJ1-1, with 9 bases lining up with TRBD1. Trimming removed 3 bases from V and 5 bases from J; junction bases left unmatched: 7. Germline V CDR1 and CDR2: DFQATT, SNEGSKA (reference sequence). The CDR3 is made up of 14 amino acids. CDR3 DNA: TGCAGTGCTAGTTACAGGGGGCTCCGGACTGAAGCTTTCTTT. It yields the protein CSASYRGLRTEAFF.

As DNA, the CDR3 is TGTGCCTGGTCCCACCTCGAAGGGGGAACCTACGAGCAGTACTTC. This translates into CAWSHLEGGTYEQYF. This chain uses TRBV30 with TRBJ2-7; the D gene is possibly TRBD1 (6 bases). V lost 5 bases to trimming and J lost 2 bases, with 19 bases between them. In germline, CDR1 is GTSNPN, CDR2 SVGIG (reference sequence). This CDR3 region has 15 residues.

V gene TRBV2 combines with J gene TRBJ1-2; 8 nucleotides match TRBD1. V shed 6 bases, J shed 7 bases, and the junction held 13 bases outside the gene matches. The germline CDR1 and CDR2 sequences are SNHLY and FYNNEI. The CDR3 is 15 residues long. The CDR3 bases are TGTGCCAGCAGCGGTCCTGGACAGGGTTTTACTGGCTACACCTTC. Translation gives CASSGPGQGFTGYTF.